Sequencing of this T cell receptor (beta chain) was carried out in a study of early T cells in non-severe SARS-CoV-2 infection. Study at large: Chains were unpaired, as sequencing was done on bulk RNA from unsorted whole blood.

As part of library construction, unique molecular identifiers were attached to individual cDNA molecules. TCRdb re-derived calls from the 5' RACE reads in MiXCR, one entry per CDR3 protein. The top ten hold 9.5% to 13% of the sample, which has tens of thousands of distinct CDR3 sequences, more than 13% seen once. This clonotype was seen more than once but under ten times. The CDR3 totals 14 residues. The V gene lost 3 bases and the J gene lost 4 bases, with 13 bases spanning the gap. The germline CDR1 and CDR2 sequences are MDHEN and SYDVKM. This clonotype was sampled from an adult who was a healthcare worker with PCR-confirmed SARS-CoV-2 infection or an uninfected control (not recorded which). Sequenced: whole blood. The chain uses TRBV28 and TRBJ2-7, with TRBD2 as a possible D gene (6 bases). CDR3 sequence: CASSLRGGIYEQYF. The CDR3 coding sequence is TGTGCCAGCAGTTTGCGGGGAGGAATATACGAGCAGTACTTC.